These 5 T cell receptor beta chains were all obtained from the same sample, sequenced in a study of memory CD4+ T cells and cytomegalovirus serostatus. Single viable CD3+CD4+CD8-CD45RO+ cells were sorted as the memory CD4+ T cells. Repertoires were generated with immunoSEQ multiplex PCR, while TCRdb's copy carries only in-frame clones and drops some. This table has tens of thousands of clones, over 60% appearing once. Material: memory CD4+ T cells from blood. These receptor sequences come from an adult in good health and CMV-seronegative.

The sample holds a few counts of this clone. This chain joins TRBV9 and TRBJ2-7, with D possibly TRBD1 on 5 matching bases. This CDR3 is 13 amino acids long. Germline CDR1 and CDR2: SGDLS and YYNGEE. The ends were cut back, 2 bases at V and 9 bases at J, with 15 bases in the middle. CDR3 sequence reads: CASSVGSQQAQYF. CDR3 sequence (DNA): TGTGCCAGCAGCGTTGGGTCCCAACAGGCGCAGTACTTC.

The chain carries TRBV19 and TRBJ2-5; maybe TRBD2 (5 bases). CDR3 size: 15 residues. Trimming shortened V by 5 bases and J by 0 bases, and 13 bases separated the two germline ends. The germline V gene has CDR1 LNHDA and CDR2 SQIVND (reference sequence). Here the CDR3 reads CASSRGSLYQETQYF. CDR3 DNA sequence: TGTGCCAGTAGTCGCGGGTCCCTGTACCAAGAGACCCAGTACTTC.

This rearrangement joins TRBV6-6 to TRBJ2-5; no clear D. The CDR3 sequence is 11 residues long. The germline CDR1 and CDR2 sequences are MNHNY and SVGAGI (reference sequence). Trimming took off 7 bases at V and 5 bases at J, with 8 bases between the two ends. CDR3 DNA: TGTGCCAGCACGTTCGCTGAGACCCAGTACTTC. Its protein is CASTFAETQYF.

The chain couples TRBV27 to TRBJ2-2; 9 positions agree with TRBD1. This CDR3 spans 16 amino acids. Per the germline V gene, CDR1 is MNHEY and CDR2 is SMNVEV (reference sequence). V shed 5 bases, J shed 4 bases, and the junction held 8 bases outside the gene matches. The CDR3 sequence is CASSLRTGVGTGELFF. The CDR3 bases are TGTGCCAGCAGTCTTAGGACAGGGGTGGGCACCGGGGAGCTGTTTTTT.

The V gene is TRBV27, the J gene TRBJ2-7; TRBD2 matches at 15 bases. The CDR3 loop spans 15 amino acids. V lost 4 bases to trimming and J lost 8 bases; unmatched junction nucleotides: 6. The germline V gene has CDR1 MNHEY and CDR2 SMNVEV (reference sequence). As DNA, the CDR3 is TGTGCCAGCAGTTCCCGGACTAGCGGGAGGGCCCAGCAGTACTTC. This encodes CASSSRTSGRAQQYF.